Included here is one T cell receptor (beta chain) sequence, with context. The antigen is unknown. The sample belongs to a study of T cells after posttransplantation cyclophosphamide. Study results and caveats: Recipient CMV seropositivity and CMV reactivation strongly tracked TRB clonality.

Here immunoSEQ multiplex PCR was the method, and the copy in TCRdb shows in-frame clones only, minus some. The repertoire holds approximately 2,800 clones, with more than 65% as singletons. This CDR3 region has 14 residues. The germline gives CDR1 MNHEY, CDR2 SMNVEV (reference sequence). V lost 3 bases, J lost 5 bases, and 12 bases lay in between. This chain connects TRBV27 to TRBJ2-3; maybe TRBD2 (5 bases). This TCR derives from a man in his thirties or forties with a blood cancer, CMV-positive, and with a related stem cell donor. The sample taken for sequencing was PBMCs. The CDR3 DNA reads TGTGCCAGCAGTTTCGGATGGGCGGGAGATACGCAGTATTTT. Translating it yields CASSFGWAGDTQYF.